Listed here is a single T cell receptor beta chain. Trimming shortened V by 0 bases and J by 7 bases, and 16 bases separated the two germline ends. Per germline, CDR1 MNHEY and CDR2 SVGEGT. CDR3 size: 15 residues. The data stem from a study of blood T cell repertoires in COVID-19. Method: immunoSEQ multiplex PCR; TCRdb's copy keeps in-frame clones and lacks some. The table records 140,000 to 150,000 clones, around nine tenths of them present only once. This receptor was obtained from a woman aged 45-65 years with active or convalescent COVID-19. Sequenced sample: peripheral blood. The chain is built from TRBV6-2 or TRBV6-3 and TRBJ2-7; D is perhaps TRBD2 (5 bases). Here the CDR3 DNA reads TGTGCCAGCAGTTACTCAGGAGGTCCCTTCCGGGAGCAGTACTTC. Its protein product is CASSYSGGPFREQYF.